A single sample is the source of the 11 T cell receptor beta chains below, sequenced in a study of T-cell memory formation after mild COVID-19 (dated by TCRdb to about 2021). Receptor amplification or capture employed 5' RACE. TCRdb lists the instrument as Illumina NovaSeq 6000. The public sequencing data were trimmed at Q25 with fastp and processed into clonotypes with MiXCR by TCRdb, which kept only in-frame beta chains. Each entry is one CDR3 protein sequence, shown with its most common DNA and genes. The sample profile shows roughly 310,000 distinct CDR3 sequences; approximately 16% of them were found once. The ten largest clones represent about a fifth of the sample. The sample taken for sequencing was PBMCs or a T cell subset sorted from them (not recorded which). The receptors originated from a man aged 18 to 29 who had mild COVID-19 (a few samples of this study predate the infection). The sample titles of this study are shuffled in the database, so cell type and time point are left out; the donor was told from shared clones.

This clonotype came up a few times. The CDR3 region is CASSLARGRRPQHF. The CDR3 DNA follows: TGTGCCAGCAGTTTAGCCCGGGGGCGGCGGCCCCAGCATTTT. V is TRBV12-3 or TRBV12-4 and J is TRBJ1-5; tentatively, D is TRBD1 (6 bases). CDR3 length: 14 amino acids. The ends were cut back, 0 bases at V and 9 bases at J, with 12 bases in the middle.

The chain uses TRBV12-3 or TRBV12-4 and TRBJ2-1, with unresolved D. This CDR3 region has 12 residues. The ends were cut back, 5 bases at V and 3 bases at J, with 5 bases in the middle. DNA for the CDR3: TGTGCCAGCAGTGGGATCTACAATGAGCAGTTCTTC. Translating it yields CASSGIYNEQFF.

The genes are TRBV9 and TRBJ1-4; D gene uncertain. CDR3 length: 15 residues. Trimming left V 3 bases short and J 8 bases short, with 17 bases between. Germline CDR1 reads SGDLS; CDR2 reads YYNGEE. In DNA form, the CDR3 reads TGTGCCAGCAGCGAGCGACACGGATCAAGAGAAAAACTGTTTTTT. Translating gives CASSERHGSREKLFF.

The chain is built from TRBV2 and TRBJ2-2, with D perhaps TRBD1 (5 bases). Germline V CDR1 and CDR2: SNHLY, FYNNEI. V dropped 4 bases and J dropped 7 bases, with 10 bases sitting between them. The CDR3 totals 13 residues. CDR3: CASSGTLGGELFF. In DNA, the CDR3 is TGTGCCAGCAGTGGGACACTTGGCGGGGAGCTGTTTTTT. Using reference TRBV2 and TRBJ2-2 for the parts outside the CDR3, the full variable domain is EPEVTQTPSHQVTQMGQEVILRCVPISNHLYFYWYRQILGQKVEFLVSFYNNEISEKSEIFDDQFSVERPDGSNFTLKIRSTKLEDSAMYFCASSGTLGGELFFGEGSRLTVL.

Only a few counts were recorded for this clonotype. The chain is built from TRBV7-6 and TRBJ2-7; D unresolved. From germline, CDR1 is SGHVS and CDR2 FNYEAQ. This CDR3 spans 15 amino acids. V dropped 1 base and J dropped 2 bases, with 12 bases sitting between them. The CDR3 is CASSLEAASTYEQYF. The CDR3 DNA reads TGTGCCAGCAGCTTAGAGGCGGCCTCTACCTACGAGCAGTACTTC.

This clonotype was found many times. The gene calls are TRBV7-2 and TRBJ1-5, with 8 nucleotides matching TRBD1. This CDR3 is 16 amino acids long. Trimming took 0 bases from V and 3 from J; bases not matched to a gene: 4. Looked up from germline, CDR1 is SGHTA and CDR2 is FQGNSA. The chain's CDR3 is CASSLAAGGNNQPQHF. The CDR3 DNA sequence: TGTGCCAGCAGCTTAGCGGCAGGGGGCAACAATCAGCCCCAGCATTTT.

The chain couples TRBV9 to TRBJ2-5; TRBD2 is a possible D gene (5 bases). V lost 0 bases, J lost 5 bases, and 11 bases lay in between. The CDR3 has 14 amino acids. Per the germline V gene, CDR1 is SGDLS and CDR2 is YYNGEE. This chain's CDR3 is CASSVARGMETQYF. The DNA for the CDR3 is TGTGCCAGCAGCGTAGCTAGAGGGATGGAGACCCAGTACTTC.

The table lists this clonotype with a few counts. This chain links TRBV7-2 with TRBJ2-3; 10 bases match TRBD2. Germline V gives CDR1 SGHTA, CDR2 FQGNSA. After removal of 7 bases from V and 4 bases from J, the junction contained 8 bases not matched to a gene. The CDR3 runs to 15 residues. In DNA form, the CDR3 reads TGTGCCAGCAAGTATCTAGCGGGGGTGGCAGATACGCAGTATTTT. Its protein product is CASKYLAGVADTQYF.

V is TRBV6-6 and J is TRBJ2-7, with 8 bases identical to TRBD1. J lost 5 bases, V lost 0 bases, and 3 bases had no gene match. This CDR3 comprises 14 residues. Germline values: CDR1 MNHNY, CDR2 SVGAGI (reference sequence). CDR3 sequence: CASSYSTGVDEQYF. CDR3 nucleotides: TGTGCCAGCAGTTACTCGACAGGGGTGGACGAGCAGTACTTC.

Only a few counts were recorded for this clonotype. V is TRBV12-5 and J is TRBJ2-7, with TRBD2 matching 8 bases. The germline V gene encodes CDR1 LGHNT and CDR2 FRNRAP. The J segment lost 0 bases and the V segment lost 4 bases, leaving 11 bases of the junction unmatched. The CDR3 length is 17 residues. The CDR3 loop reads CASGWYSGTANSYEQYF. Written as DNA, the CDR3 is TGTGCTAGTGGTTGGTATAGCGGGACTGCAAACTCCTACGAGCAGTACTTC.

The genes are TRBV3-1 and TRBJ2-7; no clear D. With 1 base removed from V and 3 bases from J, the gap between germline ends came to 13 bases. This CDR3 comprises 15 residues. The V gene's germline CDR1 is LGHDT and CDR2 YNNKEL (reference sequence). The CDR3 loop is CASSQAPTDRYEQYF. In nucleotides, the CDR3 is TGTGCCAGCAGCCAAGCCCCCACAGACCGCTACGAGCAGTACTTC.